Shown below are 31 T cell receptor beta chains from a single sample sequenced in a study of siplizumab effects on memory and regulatory T cells. Generated by immunoSEQ multiplex PCR, the TCRdb table keeps only in-frame clones and is missing some. The repertoire holds roughly 120,000 clones, just over 90% seen once, with 0.75% in the top ten. The sequencing sample was made of Tregs sorted from blood. These receptors all come from a human donor in good health.

The J gene is TRBJ1-5, the V gene TRBV6-5; D is undetermined. The CDR3 totals 9 residues. Germline V CDR1 and CDR2: MNHEY, SVGAGI. CDR3 nucleotide sequence: TGTGCGGTTAATCAGCCCCAGCATTTT. This sequence encodes CAVNQPQHF.

This clone has a single count. The chain is built from TRBV21-1 and TRBJ2-1; the table's D call of TRBD1 was not tested on the DNA. TRBV21-1 is a recognized pseudogene. CDR3 size: 18 residues. The CDR3 loop reads CASSNPRAGGGKYNEQFF. For the CDR3, the DNA is TGTGCCAGCAGCAACCCCAGGGCAGGGGGCGGTAAGTACAATGAGCAGTTCTTC.

This chain connects TRBV19 to TRBJ2-4, with 10 bases that match TRBD1. This CDR3 contains 14 residues. V gave up 6 bases and J gave up 4 bases; unmatched junction bases: 3. The germline gives CDR1 LNHDA, CDR2 SQIVND (reference sequence). The CDR3 DNA is TGTGCCAGTAGCCGGGGACAGGGGAAAAACATTCAGTACTTC. Translated: CASSRGQGKNIQYF.

The chain uses TRBV14 and TRBJ2-5, with 8 bases that match TRBD1. The CDR3 is 16 amino acids. V lost 6 bases, J lost 3 bases, and 12 bases stayed unmatched. Germline CDR1 and CDR2: SGHDN and FVKESK. CDR3 coding DNA: TGTGCCAGCAGTCAAACCGGGACAGGACATAAAGAGACCCAGTACTTC. Protein product: CASSQTGTGHKETQYF.

A single count supports this clone. V and J are TRBV4-2 and TRBJ1-5, with no clear D. The CDR3 runs to 14 residues. V was cut by 0 bases and J by 3 bases, with 6 bases left in between. From germline, CDR1 is LGHNA and CDR2 YNFKEQ. CDR3 sequence: CASSQEADNQPQHF. CDR3 DNA sequence: TGTGCCAGCAGCCAAGAAGCAGACAATCAGCCCCAGCATTTT.

This chain links TRBV11-2 with TRBJ2-3; D call uncertain. The V gene's germline CDR1 is SGHAT and CDR2 FQNNGV. Trimming took 3 bases from V and 4 from J, leaving 14 bases between them. This CDR3 is 15 amino acids long. CDR3 sequence: CASSFVQGKADTQYF. The CDR3 nucleotides are TGTGCCAGCAGCTTTGTCCAAGGGAAAGCAGATACGCAGTATTTT.

This chain links TRBV30 with TRBJ1-2, with a weak D call TRBD1 (5 bases). Germline V gives CDR1 GTSNPN, CDR2 SVGIG (reference sequence). The CDR3 is 14 amino acids. Trimming removed 5 bases at V and 4 bases at J, with 17 bases between. CDR3 amino acids: CAWGRGIGGYGYTF. DNA of the CDR3: TGTGCCTGGGGAAGGGGTATCGGGGGCTATGGCTACACCTTC.

The chain has TRBV2 and TRBJ2-7, with 11 bases fitting TRBD1. This CDR3 has 14 amino acids. The germline V gene has CDR1 SNHLY and CDR2 FYNNEI. The ends lost 6 bases at V and 3 bases at J; junction bases unmatched: 4. The CDR3 reads CASRGGTGGYEQYF. CDR3 DNA sequence: TGTGCCAGCAGGGGAGGGACAGGGGGCTACGAGCAGTACTTC.

J is TRBJ1-1 and V is TRBV5-1, with a possible D match to TRBD1 (5 bases). Looked up from germline, CDR1 is SGHRS and CDR2 is YFSETQ. The CDR3 has 18 amino acids. V was pared by 4 bases and J by 0 bases, with 22 bases between. In nucleotides, the CDR3 is TGCGCCAGCAGCCTCCGGGCCTCGGGGGTCCTCCTGAACACTGAAGCTTTCTTT. It codes for CASSLRASGVLLNTEAFF.

This chain joins TRBV29-1 and TRBJ2-2, with D tentatively TRBD2 (5 bases). CDR1 and CDR2 (germline): SQVTM, ANQGSEA. The V and J ends lost 4 bases and 4 bases respectively, with 7 bases between them. The CDR3 totals 12 residues. The CDR3 DNA is TGCAGCGTTGCCCGGGGCACCGGGGAGCTGTTTTTT. This translates into CSVARGTGELFF.

V and J are TRBV2 and TRBJ2-3, with 8 bases matching TRBD1. The V and J ends lost 6 bases and 0 bases, in that order; junction bases with no gene match: 5. Germline CDR1 reads SNHLY; CDR2 reads FYNNEI. This CDR3 comprises 15 residues. This chain's CDR3 is CASRRDRPSTDTQYF. In nucleotides, the CDR3 is TGTGCCAGCAGGAGGGACAGGCCGAGCACAGATACGCAGTATTTT.

The chain joins TRBV7-6 to TRBJ1-3; the D is unclear. V lost 2 bases, J lost 0 bases, and 11 bases lay in between. Germline V lookup: CDR1 SGHVS, CDR2 FNYEAQ. The CDR3 extends over 16 amino acids. This CDR3 reads CASSLNSRASGNTIYF. The DNA of the CDR3 is TGTGCCAGCAGCTTAAATTCGCGAGCCTCTGGAAACACCATATATTTT.

This chain joins TRBV5-1 and TRBJ2-7; 8 bases fit TRBD1. With the DNA end fitting TRBJ2-1 better, the J assignment may be wrong. The germline V gene encodes CDR1 SGHRS and CDR2 YFSETQ. This CDR3 comprises 14 residues. The CDR3 DNA reads as TGCGCCAGCAGCGGGTGGACAGGGTGGAATGAGCAGTTCTTC. This translates into CASSGWTGWNEQFF.

The genes are TRBV11-2 and TRBJ1-3; TRBD1 agrees at 7 bases. Trimming at V came to 1 base and at J to 10 bases, leaving 10 bases not matched to a gene. CDR1 and CDR2 from the germline V gene are SGHAT and FQNNGV. The CDR3 runs 15 residues. The CDR3 nucleotides read TGTGCCAGCAGCTTAGGGGAGGGGGCGATCCGTACCATATATTTT. Translating it yields CASSLGEGAIRTIYF.

The chain links TRBV11-3 to TRBJ2-1; possibly TRBD1 for D (6 bases). The CDR3 covers 13 residues. Germline V gene lookup returns CDR1 SGHNT and CDR2 YENEEA. Trimming cost V 5 bases and J 9 bases, with 14 bases left between them. Here the CDR3 DNA reads TGTGCCAGCAGCCCTGGACAGAGGGGTGAGCAGTTCTTC. This translates into CASSPGQRGEQFF.

The chain links TRBV15 to TRBJ2-3; TRBD1 agrees at 9 bases. V was pared by 0 bases and J by 4 bases, with 2 bases of the junction left unmatched. Per the germline V gene, CDR1 is LNHNV and CDR2 is YYDKDF (reference sequence). The CDR3 has 15 residues. The CDR3 nucleotides are TGTGCCACCAGCAGAGAGACAGGGGGAGCAGATACGCAGTATTTT. It is translated as CATSRETGGADTQYF.

The chain combines TRBV29-1 with TRBJ2-1; D is tentatively TRBD1 or TRBD2 (6 bases each). The CDR3 has 15 residues. The germline V gene has CDR1 SQVTM and CDR2 ANQGSEA. The V and J ends lost 7 bases and 3 bases respectively, with 19 bases between them. The CDR3 bases are TGCAGCGGAAACAGGGTGGGGGGTTACTACAATGAGCAGTTCTTC. Translating gives CSGNRVGGYYNEQFF.

A single count supports this clone. The chain links TRBV10-1 to TRBJ2-5; D remains ambiguous. Germline V lookup: CDR1 WNHNN, CDR2 SYGVQD (reference sequence). V was pared by 2 bases and J by 3 bases, with 7 bases between. The CDR3 consists of 13 residues. CDR3 in amino acids: CASSESYEETQYF. The CDR3, as DNA: TGCGCCAGCAGTGAGAGCTATGAAGAGACCCAGTACTTC.

The chain carries TRBV7-2 and TRBJ2-1; 7 nucleotides align to TRBD2. The J segment lost 6 bases and the V segment lost 1 base, leaving 6 bases of the junction unmatched. The CDR3 runs 15 residues. Germline V gene sequence: CDR1 SGHTA, CDR2 FQGNSA. As DNA, the CDR3 is TGTGCCAGCAGCTTAGTGTCGGGAGGCCCCAATGAGCAGTTCTTC. As protein: CASSLVSGGPNEQFF.

The chain has TRBV11-2 and TRBJ2-7, with no clear D. The germline V gene has CDR1 SGHAT and CDR2 FQNNGV. The V end lost 5 bases, the J end lost 2 bases, and 16 bases lay between the germline ends. This CDR3 is 15 amino acids long. The CDR3 DNA follows: TGTGCCAGCAGCCCACACCCCGATCTAACCTACGAGCAGTACTTC. Protein product: CASSPHPDLTYEQYF.

This clone was found a few times. The J gene is TRBJ2-2, the V gene TRBV27; D might be TRBD2 (6 bases). The V gene's germline CDR1 is MNHEY and CDR2 SMNVEV (reference sequence). The length of the CDR3 is 11 residues. The V end was cut by 7 bases, the J end by 6 bases, with 6 bases between. CDR3 DNA: TGTGCCAGCACGGGGGCCGGGGAGCTGTTTTTT. Its protein product is CASTGAGELFF.

The rearrangement uses TRBV9 and TRBJ1-5, with D possibly being TRBD1 (6 bases). Germline CDR1 SGDLS, CDR2 YYNGEE. The germline V and J ends were trimmed by 4 bases and 1 base, with 12 bases remaining between them. The CDR3 is 15 amino acids. This CDR3 is CASSSGTLSNQPQHF. Here the CDR3 DNA reads TGTGCCAGCAGCTCCGGGACACTAAGCAATCAGCCCCAGCATTTT.

This chain connects TRBV6-1 to TRBJ1-1; tentative D call: TRBD1 (6 bases). This CDR3 has 14 residues. Germline lookup yields CDR1 MNHNS and CDR2 SASEGT. Deletions cut 10 bases from V and 1 base from J, with 16 bases between. The CDR3 spells CANDRLTGNTEAFF. The CDR3, as DNA: TGTGCCAACGACAGGCTTACTGGGAACACTGAAGCTTTCTTT.

This clone was recorded only once. As DNA, the CDR3 is TGTGCCTTGGGGGGACAGGTGATCTACGAGCAGTACTTC. Translation: CALGGQVIYEQYF. This chain connects TRBV2 to TRBJ2-7; 8 bases fit TRBD1. The CDR3 loop spans 13 amino acids. CDR1 is SNHLY, CDR2 FYNNEI, per germline. The V and J ends lost 11 bases and 3 bases, in that order; junction bases with no gene match: 9.

The chain couples TRBV19 to TRBJ2-5; D may be TRBD1 (6 bases). Germline-derived CDR1 and CDR2 are LNHDA and SQIVND (reference sequence). Trimming left V 3 bases short and J 4 bases short, with 15 bases between. The CDR3 extends over 15 amino acids. CDR3 bases: TGTGCCAGTAGTATCACCCCCAGGGGACGAGAGACCCAGTACTTC. Translation: CASSITPRGRETQYF.

This chain links TRBV2 with TRBJ2-3; 8 bases are shared with TRBD2. J gave up 1 base and V 11 bases, and 5 bases lay outside the gene matches. Germline assignment: CDR1 SNHLY and CDR2 FYNNEI. The CDR3 is 13 residues long. CDR3 loop: CAGAGGRTDTQYF. The DNA for the CDR3 is TGTGCCGGGGCGGGAGGTCGCACAGATACGCAGTATTTT.

The V call is TRBV10-3, the J call TRBJ1-5; D is undetermined. The CDR3 covers 14 residues. Trimming pared 0 bases from V and 6 bases from J, leaving 9 bases between. Germline V gives CDR1 ENHRY, CDR2 SYGVKD. In nucleotides, the CDR3 is TGTGCCATCAGTGAGTCGACGGCAGGTCAGCCCCAGCATTTT. Translation: CAISESTAGQPQHF.

The chain uses TRBV2 and TRBJ2-7, with 8 bases matching TRBD1. V shed 6 bases and J 3 bases; nucleotides not matched to a gene: 7. Germline loops: CDR1 SNHLY, CDR2 FYNNEI. CDR3 length: 14 residues. This chain's CDR3 is CASRKTGGIYEQYF. In DNA form, the CDR3 reads TGTGCCAGCAGGAAAACAGGGGGAATCTACGAGCAGTACTTC.

The chain recombines TRBV11-3 with TRBJ1-1; D remains ambiguous. V was cut by 5 bases and J by 1 base, with 8 bases left in between. Germline-derived CDR1 and CDR2 are SGHNT and YENEEA. This CDR3 has 13 residues. In DNA form, the CDR3 reads TGTGCCAGCAGCCAGGCAGAGAACACTGAAGCTTTCTTT. This translates into CASSQAENTEAFF.

The genes are TRBV4-1 and TRBJ2-7; no firm D call. The CDR3 is made up of 15 amino acids. Germline-derived CDR1 and CDR2 are MGHRA and YSYEKL. V was pared by 1 base and J by 2 bases, with 12 bases between. CDR3 protein: CASSQGPDGPYEQYF. The CDR3, as DNA: TGCGCCAGCAGCCAAGGCCCGGACGGACCCTACGAGCAGTACTTC.

This clone was seen once. J is TRBJ1-1 and V is TRBV6-5; D gene unclear. The V end lost 2 bases, the J end lost 5 bases, and 9 bases lay between the germline ends. This CDR3 comprises 13 residues. Germline V CDR1 and CDR2: MNHEY, SVGAGI. CDR3 sequence: CASSYQLGTEAFF. The DNA for the CDR3 is TGTGCCAGCAGTTACCAGTTGGGGACTGAAGCTTTCTTT.